A few counts support the clone carrying this T cell receptor (beta chain). The authors' processing: Reference gene primers were amplified, and this amplification served to estimate nucleated cell counts. Assay: immunoSEQ multiplex PCR; the TCRdb copy retains only in-frame clones and omits some. V and J calls and clone size are those listed in that table; D and trimming were worked out from the DNA. Here the sample spans 110,000 or so clones, over 75% being singletons. This entry comes from a study of blood T cell repertoires in COVID-19. The wider study: Some COVID-19 samples were acute and others convalescent; all came from the United States, Italy and Spain. From T cells, B-cell-depleted T cells, or PBMCs came the material, which was cDNA or gDNA.

Trimming pared 0 bases from V and 2 bases from J, leaving 8 bases between. This CDR3 has 14 amino acids. Germline V gives CDR1 LGHDT, CDR2 YNNKEL (reference sequence). The material sequenced was peripheral blood. The chain employs TRBV3-1 (or the pseudogene TRBV3-2) and TRBJ2-7; D is possibly TRBD1 (5 bases). The sequence was obtained from a man between 50 and 59 years old with acute or convalescent COVID-19. DNA of the CDR3: TGTGCCAGCAGCCAAGAGATAGGGGCCTACGAGCAGTACTTC. Amino acid sequence: CASSQEIGAYEQYF.